A single T cell receptor (beta chain) is shown here with its context. These data originate in a study of T cell changes during pregnancy in multiple sclerosis. The CDR3 covers 15 residues. Germline lookup yields CDR1 SGHTA and CDR2 FQGNSA. Trimming stripped 1 base from V and 5 bases from J, with 15 bases between. Clones were sequenced by immunoSEQ multiplex PCR, and TCRdb holds only the in-frame ones, with some missing. The repertoire includes about 70,000 clones, more than 85% of them detected once, and 2.3% sits in the top ten. Here the sequenced sample was peripheral blood, taken in the first trimester of pregnancy. This TCR was sampled from a female donor with multiple sclerosis, enrolled in a pregnancy study. This chain joins TRBV7-2 and TRBJ2-7, with a weak D call TRBD1 (6 bases). CDR3 region: CASSLVRTEVNEQYF. The DNA of the CDR3 is TGTGCCAGCAGCTTAGTCCGGACAGAAGTTAACGAGCAGTACTTC.